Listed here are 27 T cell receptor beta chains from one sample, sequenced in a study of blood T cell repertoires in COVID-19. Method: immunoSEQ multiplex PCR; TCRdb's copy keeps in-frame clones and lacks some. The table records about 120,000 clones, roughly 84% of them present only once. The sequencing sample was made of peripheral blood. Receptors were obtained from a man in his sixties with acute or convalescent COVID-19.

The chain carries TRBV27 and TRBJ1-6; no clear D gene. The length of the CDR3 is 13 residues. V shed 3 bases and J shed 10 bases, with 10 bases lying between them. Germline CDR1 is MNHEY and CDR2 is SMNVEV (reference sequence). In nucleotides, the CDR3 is TGTGCCAGCAGTTTTACAGCGGAATCACCCCTCCACTTT. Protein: CASSFTAESPLHF.

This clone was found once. CDR3 in DNA: TGCGCCAGCAGCCGGAGTGTTCCTGATCGTGAAAAACTGTTTTTT. Its translation is CASSRSVPDREKLFF. The chain uses TRBV4-3 and TRBJ1-4, with no clear D. The germline V gene has CDR1 LGHNA and CDR2 YSLEER. Trimming left V 4 bases short and J 7 bases short, with 16 bases between. This CDR3 has 15 residues.

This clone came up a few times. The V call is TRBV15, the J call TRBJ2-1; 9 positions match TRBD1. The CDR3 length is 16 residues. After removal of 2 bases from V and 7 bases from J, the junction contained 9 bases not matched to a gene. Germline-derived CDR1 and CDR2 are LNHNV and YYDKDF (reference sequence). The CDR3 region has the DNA TGTGCCACCAGCAGACTAGAGGGACAGGGAAGGAATGAGCAGTTCTTC. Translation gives CATSRLEGQGRNEQFF.

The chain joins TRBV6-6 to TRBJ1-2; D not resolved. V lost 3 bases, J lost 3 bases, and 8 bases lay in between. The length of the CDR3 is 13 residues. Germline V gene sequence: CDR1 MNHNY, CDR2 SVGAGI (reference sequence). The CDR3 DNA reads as TGTGCCAGCAGTTATTTGGCCCACTATGGCTACACCTTC. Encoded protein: CASSYLAHYGYTF.

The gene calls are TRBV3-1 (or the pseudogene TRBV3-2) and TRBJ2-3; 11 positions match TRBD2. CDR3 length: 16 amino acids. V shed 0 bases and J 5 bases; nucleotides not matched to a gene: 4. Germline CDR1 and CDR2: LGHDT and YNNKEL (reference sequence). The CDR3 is CASSQELAGAVDTQYF. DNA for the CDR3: TGTGCCAGCAGCCAAGAACTAGCGGGAGCCGTAGATACGCAGTATTTT.

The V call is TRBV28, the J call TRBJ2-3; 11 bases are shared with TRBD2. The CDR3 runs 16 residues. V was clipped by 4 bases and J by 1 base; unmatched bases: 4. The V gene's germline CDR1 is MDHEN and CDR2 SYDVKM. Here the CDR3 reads CASSYSGRGRTDTQYF. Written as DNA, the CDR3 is TGTGCCAGCAGTTATAGCGGGAGGGGTCGCACAGATACGCAGTATTTT.

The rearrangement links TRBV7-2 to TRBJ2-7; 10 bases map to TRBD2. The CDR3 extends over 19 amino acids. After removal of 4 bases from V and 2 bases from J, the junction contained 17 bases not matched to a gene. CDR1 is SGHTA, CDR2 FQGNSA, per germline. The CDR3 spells CASSSPFDGGLAAPYEQYF. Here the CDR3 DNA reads TGTGCCAGCAGCTCCCCATTTGACGGAGGACTAGCGGCCCCCTACGAGCAGTACTTC.

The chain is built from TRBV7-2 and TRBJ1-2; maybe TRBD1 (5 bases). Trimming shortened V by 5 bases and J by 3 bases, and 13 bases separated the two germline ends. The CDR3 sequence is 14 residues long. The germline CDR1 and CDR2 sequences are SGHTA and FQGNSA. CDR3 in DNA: TGTGCCAGCAGCCCAGGGATCACTGACTATGGCTACACCTTC. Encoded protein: CASSPGITDYGYTF.

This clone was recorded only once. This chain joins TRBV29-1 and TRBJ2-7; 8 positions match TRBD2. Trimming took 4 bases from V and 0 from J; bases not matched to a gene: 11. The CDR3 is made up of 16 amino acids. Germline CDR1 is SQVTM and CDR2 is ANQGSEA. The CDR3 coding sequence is TGCAGCGTTGTTTCAAGCGGGAGCCCTAGCTCCTACGAGCAGTACTTC. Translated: CSVVSSGSPSSYEQYF.

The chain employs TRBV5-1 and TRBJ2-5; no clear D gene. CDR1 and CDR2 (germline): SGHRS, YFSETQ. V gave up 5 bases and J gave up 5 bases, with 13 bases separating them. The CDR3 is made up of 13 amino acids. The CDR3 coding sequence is TGCGCCAGCAGTTCCTCGGGTTGGGAGACCCAGTACTTC. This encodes CASSSSGWETQYF.

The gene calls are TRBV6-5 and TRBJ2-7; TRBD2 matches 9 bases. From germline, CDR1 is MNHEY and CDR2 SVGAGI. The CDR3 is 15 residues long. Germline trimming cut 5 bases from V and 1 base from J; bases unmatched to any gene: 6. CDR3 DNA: TGTGCCAGCAGTAACGGACTAGCGAATTCCTACGAGCAGTACTTC. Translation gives CASSNGLANSYEQYF.

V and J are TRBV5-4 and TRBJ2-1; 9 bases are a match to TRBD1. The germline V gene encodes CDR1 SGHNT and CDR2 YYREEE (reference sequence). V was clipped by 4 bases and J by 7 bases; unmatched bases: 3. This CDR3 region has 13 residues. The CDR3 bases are TGTGCCAGCAGCCTACAGGGGGCGAATGAGCAGTTCTTC. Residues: CASSLQGANEQFF.

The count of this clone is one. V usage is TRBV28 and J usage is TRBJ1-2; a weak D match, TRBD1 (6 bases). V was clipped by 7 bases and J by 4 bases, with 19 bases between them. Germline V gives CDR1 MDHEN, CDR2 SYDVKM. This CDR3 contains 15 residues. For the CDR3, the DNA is TGTGCCAGCACGCCGGCGGGGGCGTCTGGCTATGGCTACACCTTC. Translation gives CASTPAGASGYGYTF.

CDR3: CASSAARGQETQYF. CDR3 DNA: TGTGCCAGCAGCGCGGCCAGGGGCCAGGAGACCCAGTACTTC. This chain links TRBV7-9 with TRBJ2-5; tentative D call: TRBD1 (6 bases). The CDR3 runs to 14 residues. V was cut by 5 bases and J by 5 bases, with 15 bases left in between. Germline CDR1 reads SEHNR; CDR2 reads FQNEAQ (reference sequence).

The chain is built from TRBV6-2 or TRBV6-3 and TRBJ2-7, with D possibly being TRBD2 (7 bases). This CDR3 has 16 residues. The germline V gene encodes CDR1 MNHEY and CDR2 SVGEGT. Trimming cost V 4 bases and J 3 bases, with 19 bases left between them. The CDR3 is CASSSPRPGGFYEQYF. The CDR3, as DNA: TGTGCCAGCAGTTCCCCCAGGCCGGGGGGCTTCTACGAGCAGTACTTC.

This chain's CDR3 is CASSLVTLAGEGEQYF. In DNA form, the CDR3 reads TGTGCCAGCAGCTTGGTAACGTTAGCGGGAGAGGGCGAGCAGTACTTC. The V call is TRBV5-6, the J call TRBJ2-7; 9 bases are shared with TRBD2. V shed 0 bases, J shed 6 bases, and the junction held 10 bases outside the gene matches. Germline V gives CDR1 SGHDT, CDR2 YYEEEE. The CDR3 length is 16 residues.

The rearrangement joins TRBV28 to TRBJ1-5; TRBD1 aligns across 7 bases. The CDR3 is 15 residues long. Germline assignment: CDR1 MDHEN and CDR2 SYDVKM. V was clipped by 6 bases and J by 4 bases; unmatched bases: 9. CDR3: CASSERQGQNQPQHF. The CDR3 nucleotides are TGTGCCAGCAGCGAGAGACAGGGACAGAATCAGCCCCAGCATTTT.

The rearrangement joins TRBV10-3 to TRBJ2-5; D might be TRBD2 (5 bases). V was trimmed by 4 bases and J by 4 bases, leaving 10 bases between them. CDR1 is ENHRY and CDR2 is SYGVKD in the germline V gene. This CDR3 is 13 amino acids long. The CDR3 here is CAISVAGGETQYF. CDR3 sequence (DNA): TGTGCCATCAGTGTGGCAGGAGGAGAGACCCAGTACTTC.

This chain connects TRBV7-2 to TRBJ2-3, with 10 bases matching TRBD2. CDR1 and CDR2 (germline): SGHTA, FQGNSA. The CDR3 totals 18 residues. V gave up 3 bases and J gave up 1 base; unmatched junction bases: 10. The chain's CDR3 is CASSFRLSAGGGTDTQYF. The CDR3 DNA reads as TGTGCCAGCAGCTTTAGGTTATCAGCGGGAGGGGGCACAGATACGCAGTATTTT.

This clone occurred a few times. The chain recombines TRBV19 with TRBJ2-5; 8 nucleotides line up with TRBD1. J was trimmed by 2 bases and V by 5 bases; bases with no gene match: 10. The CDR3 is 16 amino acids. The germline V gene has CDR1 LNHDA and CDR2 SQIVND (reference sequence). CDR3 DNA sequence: TGTGCCAGTAGTGGAGGGACAGGTCGTAATCAAGAGACCCAGTACTTC. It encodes CASSGGTGRNQETQYF.

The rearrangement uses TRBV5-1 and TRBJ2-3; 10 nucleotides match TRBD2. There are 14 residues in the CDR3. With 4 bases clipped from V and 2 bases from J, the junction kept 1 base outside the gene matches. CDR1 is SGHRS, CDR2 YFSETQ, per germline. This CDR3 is CASSTSGDTDTQYF. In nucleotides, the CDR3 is TGCGCCAGCAGCACTAGCGGGGACACAGATACGCAGTATTTT.

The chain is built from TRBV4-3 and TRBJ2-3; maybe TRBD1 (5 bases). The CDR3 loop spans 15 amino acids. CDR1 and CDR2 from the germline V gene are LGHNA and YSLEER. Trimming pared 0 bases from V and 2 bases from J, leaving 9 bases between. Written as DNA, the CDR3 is TGCGCCAGCAGCCAAGAGAGCAGGGACACAGATACGCAGTATTTT. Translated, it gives CASSQESRDTDTQYF.

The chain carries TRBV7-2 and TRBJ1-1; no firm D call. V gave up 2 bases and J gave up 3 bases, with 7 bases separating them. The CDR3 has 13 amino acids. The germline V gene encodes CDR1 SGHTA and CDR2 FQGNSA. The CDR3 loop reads CASSLKQYTEAFF. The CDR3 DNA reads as TGTGCCAGCAGCTTAAAACAGTACACTGAAGCTTTCTTT.

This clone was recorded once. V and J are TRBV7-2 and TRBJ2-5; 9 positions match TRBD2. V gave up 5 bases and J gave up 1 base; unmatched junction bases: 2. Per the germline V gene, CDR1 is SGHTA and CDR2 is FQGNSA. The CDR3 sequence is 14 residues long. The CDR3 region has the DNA TGTGCCAGCAGCCCTAGCGGGGTCCAAGAGACCCAGTACTTC. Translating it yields CASSPSGVQETQYF.

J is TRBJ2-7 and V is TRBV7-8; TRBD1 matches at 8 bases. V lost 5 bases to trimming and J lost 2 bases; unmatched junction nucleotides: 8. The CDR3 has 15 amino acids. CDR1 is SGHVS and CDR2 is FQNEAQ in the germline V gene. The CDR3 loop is CASSPGQALTYEQYF. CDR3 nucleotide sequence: TGTGCCAGCAGCCCGGGACAGGCGTTAACCTACGAGCAGTACTTC.

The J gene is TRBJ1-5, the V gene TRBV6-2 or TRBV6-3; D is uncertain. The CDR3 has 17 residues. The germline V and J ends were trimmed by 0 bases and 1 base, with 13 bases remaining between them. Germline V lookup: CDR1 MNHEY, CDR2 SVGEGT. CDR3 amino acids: CASSYSMAGGSNQPQHF. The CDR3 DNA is TGTGCCAGCAGTTACTCGATGGCAGGTGGGAGCAATCAGCCCCAGCATTTT.

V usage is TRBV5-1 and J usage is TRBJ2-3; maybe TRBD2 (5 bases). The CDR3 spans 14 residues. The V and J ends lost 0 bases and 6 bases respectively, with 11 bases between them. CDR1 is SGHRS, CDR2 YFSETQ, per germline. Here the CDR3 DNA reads TGCGCCAGCAGCTTGGTCCTAGCAACCGATACGCAGTATTTT. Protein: CASSLVLATDTQYF.